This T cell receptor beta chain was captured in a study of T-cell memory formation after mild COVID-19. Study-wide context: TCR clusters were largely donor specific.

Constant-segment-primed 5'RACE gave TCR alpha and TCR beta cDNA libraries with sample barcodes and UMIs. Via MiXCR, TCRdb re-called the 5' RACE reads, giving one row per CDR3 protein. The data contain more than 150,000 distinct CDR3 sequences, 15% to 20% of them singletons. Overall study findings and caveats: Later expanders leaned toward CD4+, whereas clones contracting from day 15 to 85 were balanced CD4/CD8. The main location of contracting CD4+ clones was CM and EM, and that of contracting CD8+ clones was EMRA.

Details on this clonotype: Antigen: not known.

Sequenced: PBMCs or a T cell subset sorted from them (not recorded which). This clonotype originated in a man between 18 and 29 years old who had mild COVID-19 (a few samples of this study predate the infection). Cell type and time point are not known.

As DNA, the CDR3 is TGTGCCAGCAGCCAAGGCGTGGGGCCGGACACCATATATTTT. This translates into CASSQGVGPDTIYF. The chain employs TRBV3-1 and TRBJ1-3, with D tentatively TRBD1 (5 bases). The CDR3 consists of 14 residues. Germline V gene lookup returns CDR1 LGHDT and CDR2 YNNKEL (reference sequence). V was clipped by 1 base and J by 8 bases, with 12 bases between them.